Listed here are 3 T cell receptor beta chains from one sample, sequenced in a study of blood T cell repertoires in COVID-19. Measured with immunoSEQ multiplex PCR; TCRdb has only the in-frame clones, and not every one. The sample lists some 380,000 clones, around 90% occurring once. Sequencing used PBMCs or T cells enriched from blood (not recorded which). All receptors derive from a woman between 35 and 50 years old with acute COVID-19.

This chain connects TRBV20-1 to TRBJ1-5, with a tentative D call TRBD1 (5 bases). Germline V lookup: CDR1 DFQATT, CDR2 SNEGSKA (reference sequence). Between the trimmed V and J ends, which lost 3 bases and 4 bases, there was a span of 19 bases. The CDR3 extends over 16 amino acids. This chain's CDR3 is CSASSTPGRGNQPQHF. The CDR3 bases are TGCAGTGCTAGTAGCACTCCGGGACGGGGGAATCAGCCCCAGCATTTT.

The rearrangement joins TRBV4-1 to TRBJ1-3; the D gene is possibly TRBD1 (6 bases). Germline CDR1 reads MGHRA; CDR2 reads YSYEKL. The CDR3 runs to 15 residues. V gave up 4 bases and J gave up 0 bases, with 10 bases separating them. CDR3 loop: CASSPPDSSGNTIYF. The CDR3 nucleotides read TGCGCCAGCAGCCCCCCGGACAGCTCTGGAAACACCATATATTTT.

The CDR3 loop reads CASSSSTFPDEQYF. For the CDR3, the DNA is TGCGCCAGCAGCTCGTCGACATTTCCCGACGAGCAGTACTTC. The rearrangement uses TRBV5-1 and TRBJ2-7; D remains unclear. Between the trimmed V and J ends, which lost 3 bases and 5 bases, there was a span of 15 bases. This CDR3 contains 14 residues. The germline CDR1 and CDR2 sequences are SGHRS and YFSETQ.